These 21 T cell receptor beta chains were sequenced from one sample in a study of T cell responses to AZD1222 COVID-19 vaccine. The repertoire was sequenced with immunoSEQ multiplex PCR; TCRdb's copy has only in-frame clones and lacks some. The table includes around 130,000 clones, 92% detected once. The material sequenced was peripheral blood, taken 28 days after the second AZD1222 dose. The receptors were gathered from an adult who received the AZD1222 COVID-19 vaccine.

V gene TRBV10-1 combines with J gene TRBJ1-5; TRBD1 might be the D (5 bases). Deletions cut 6 bases from V and 0 bases from J, with 18 bases between. The germline CDR1 and CDR2 sequences are WNHNN and SYGVQD (reference sequence). The CDR3 totals 17 residues. In DNA, the CDR3 is TGCGCCAGCAGGGCTAAGACAGACCCGAGTAGCAATCAGCCCCAGCATTTT. Translated, it gives CASRAKTDPSSNQPQHF.

The rearrangement joins TRBV29-1 to TRBJ1-2; D is unresolved. CDR3 length: 14 amino acids. V gave up 3 bases and J gave up 12 bases, with 23 bases separating them. Germline V lookup: CDR1 SQVTM, CDR2 ANQGSEA. The CDR3 sequence: CSVEFKIGSVRNTF. The CDR3 region has the DNA TGCAGCGTTGAGTTCAAGATTGGTAGTGTGCGTAACACCTTC.

The chain joins TRBV18 to TRBJ2-1; TRBD2 agrees at 8 bases. CDR1 KGHSH and CDR2 LQKENI come from the germline V gene. The CDR3 has 16 residues. Germline trimming cut 6 bases from V and 4 bases from J; bases unmatched to any gene: 11. CDR3 sequence reads: CASSPAAGRGYNEQFF. The CDR3 DNA is TGTGCCAGCTCCCCGGCGGCCGGGAGGGGATACAATGAGCAGTTCTTC.

The chain couples TRBV6-4 to TRBJ2-1; D remains unclear. The CDR3 runs 17 residues. Trimming cost V 6 bases and J 9 bases, with 27 bases left between them. Germline V gene lookup returns CDR1 MRHNA and CDR2 SNTAGT. CDR3 coding DNA: TGTGCCAGCAGCCACCGCCCCGTAGCTGATGGGGTGAGTGAGCAGTTCTTC. The encoded protein is CASSHRPVADGVSEQFF.

The rearrangement uses TRBV7-8 and TRBJ2-1, with D possibly being TRBD1 or TRBD2 (6 bases each). V was clipped by 2 bases and J by 6 bases, with 17 bases between them. The CDR3 runs 16 residues. CDR1 and CDR2 (germline): SGHVS, FQNEAQ. CDR3 sequence (DNA): TGTGCCAGCAGCTTAAGAGGTCCGGGGGCGGGCAATGAGCAGTTCTTC. Residues: CASSLRGPGAGNEQFF.

The J gene is TRBJ2-1, the V gene TRBV4-3; D is unresolved. V shed 3 bases and J shed 7 bases, with 10 bases lying between them. The CDR3 length is 13 residues. Germline V gene sequence: CDR1 LGHNA, CDR2 YSLEER. CDR3 nucleotide sequence: TGCGCCAGCAGCCAGGGCGGACCAAATGAGCAGTTCTTC. Translation: CASSQGGPNEQFF.

The chain joins TRBV2 to TRBJ1-5; 9 positions agree with TRBD1. The germline CDR1 and CDR2 sequences are SNHLY and FYNNEI. V dropped 3 bases and J dropped 7; count of bases not matched to a gene: 4. The CDR3 runs 14 residues. CDR3 protein: CASSEGTGIQPQHF. The DNA of the CDR3 is TGTGCCAGCAGTGAGGGGACAGGGATCCAGCCCCAGCATTTT.

This chain joins TRBV5-5 and TRBJ1-5; tentative D call: TRBD1 (5 bases). The V and J ends lost 1 base and 4 bases respectively, with 12 bases between them. Germline V gene data show CDR1 as SGHKS and CDR2 as YYEKEE (reference sequence). This CDR3 has 15 residues. CDR3 region: CASSLTGIANQPQHF. As DNA, the CDR3 is TGTGCCAGCAGCTTGACAGGTATAGCAAATCAGCCCCAGCATTTT.

The chain recombines TRBV19 with TRBJ1-3; D is unresolved. From germline, CDR1 is LNHDA and CDR2 SQIVND (reference sequence). This CDR3 has 15 residues. Trimming pared 3 bases from V and 5 bases from J, leaving 14 bases between. CDR3 DNA sequence: TGTGCCAGTAGTATCTCTTCAGGATCAAGAAACACCATATATTTT. Protein sequence: CASSISSGSRNTIYF.

The CDR3 region is CASSRRPVRSDTEAFF. For the CDR3, the DNA is TGTGCCAGCAGCCGACGACCAGTCCGCTCGGACACTGAAGCTTTCTTT. The J gene is TRBJ1-1, the V gene TRBV2; no firm D call. Germline CDR1 is SNHLY and CDR2 is FYNNEI. This CDR3 has 16 amino acids. The V end was cut by 6 bases, the J end by 3 bases, with 20 bases between.

For the CDR3, the DNA is TGCGCCAGCAGCTTTCGTGCCCACAACTCCTACAATGAGCAGTTCTTC. It yields the protein CASSFRAHNSYNEQFF. V is TRBV5-1 and J is TRBJ2-1; D unresolved. The CDR3 length is 16 residues. V was shortened by 2 bases and J by 0 bases, with 12 bases between the two germline ends. In germline, CDR1 is SGHRS, CDR2 YFSETQ.

This chain connects TRBV27 to TRBJ1-6; D is undetermined. Trimming shortened V by 3 bases and J by 6 bases, and 9 bases separated the two germline ends. The germline gives CDR1 MNHEY, CDR2 SMNVEV (reference sequence). The CDR3 is 14 amino acids. CDR3 protein: CASSFAQSNSPLHF. In DNA form, the CDR3 reads TGTGCCAGCAGTTTTGCACAGTCTAATTCACCCCTCCACTTT.

The genes are TRBV27 and TRBJ2-7; 7 bases fit TRBD2. The junction had 3 bases not matched to a gene; V was cut back by 4 bases and J by 6 bases. The CDR3 runs to 12 residues. Germline V lookup: CDR1 MNHEY, CDR2 SMNVEV (reference sequence). This CDR3 reads CASSWGGSEQYF. CDR3 DNA: TGTGCCAGCAGTTGGGGGGGAAGCGAGCAGTACTTC.

J is TRBJ1-1 and V is TRBV9, with D hard to call. This CDR3 is built from 16 residues. Germline V CDR1 and CDR2: SGDLS, YYNGEE. Trimming cost V 3 bases and J 4 bases, with 19 bases left between them. CDR3 region: CASSATPRPGSTEAFF. The CDR3 bases are TGTGCCAGCAGCGCAACGCCCAGGCCCGGAAGCACTGAAGCTTTCTTT. Based on the CDR3 plus reference TRBV9 and TRBJ1-1, the full variable domain is DSGVTQTPKHLITATGQRVTLRCSPRSGDLSVYWYQQSLDQGLQFLIQYYNGEERAKGNILERFSAQQFPDLHSELNLSSLELGDSALYFCASSATPRPGSTEAFFGQGTRLTVV.

This sequence joins TRBV29-1 and TRBJ2-6, with 7 bases aligning to TRBD1. V gave up 4 bases and J gave up 1 base; unmatched junction bases: 4. The CDR3 runs to 15 residues. Germline loops: CDR1 SQVTM, CDR2 ANQGSEA. CDR3: CSVGTGQSGANVLTF. The CDR3 bases are TGCAGCGTTGGGACAGGACAATCTGGGGCCAACGTCCTGACTTTC.

CDR3 nucleotides: TGTGCCAGCAGCTTGAAACAGGGGCACTATGGCTACACCTTC. This encodes CASSLKQGHYGYTF. The genes are TRBV5-6 and TRBJ1-2, with 7 bases identical to TRBD1. CDR1 SGHDT and CDR2 YYEEEE come from the germline V gene. Trimming at V came to 1 base and at J to 3 bases, leaving 3 bases not matched to a gene. The CDR3 covers 14 residues.

The chain combines TRBV27 with TRBJ2-1, with D possibly matching TRBD2 (6 bases). V lost 0 bases to trimming and J lost 8 bases, with 11 bases between them. Germline-derived CDR1 and CDR2 are MNHEY and SMNVEV (reference sequence). The CDR3 consists of 14 residues. For the CDR3, the DNA is TGTGCCAGCAGTTTATCAGGCGGAGGGGATGAGCAGTTCTTC. It translates to CASSLSGGGDEQFF.

The chain joins TRBV5-4 to TRBJ2-3, with D possibly being TRBD2 (7 bases). CDR1 SGHNT and CDR2 YYREEE come from the germline V gene (reference sequence). V gave up 7 bases and J gave up 2 bases, with 23 bases separating them. CDR3 size: 17 residues. CDR3 DNA sequence: TGTGCCAGCTCGGGGGGCGTGGTGGGACCAACCACAGATACGCAGTATTTT. This translates into CASSGGVVGPTTDTQYF.

The chain carries TRBV6-2 or TRBV6-3 and TRBJ1-1; the D is unclear. CDR3 length: 13 amino acids. Trimming shortened V by 6 bases and J by 1 base, and 9 bases separated the two germline ends. The germline V gene encodes CDR1 MNHEY and CDR2 SVGEGT. CDR3 bases: TGTGCCAGCAGCCCCGGGAAGAACACTGAAGCTTTCTTT. Protein: CASSPGKNTEAFF.

This CDR3 is CASSRGTGVTEAFF. CDR3 bases: TGTGCCAGCAGCAGGGGGACAGGTGTAACTGAAGCTTTCTTT. This chain joins TRBV5-4 and TRBJ1-1, with 8 bases matching TRBD1. After removal of 4 bases from V and 5 bases from J, the junction contained 7 bases not matched to a gene. The CDR3 is 14 residues long. Per the germline V gene, CDR1 is SGHNT and CDR2 is YYREEE (reference sequence).

V is TRBV28 and J is TRBJ2-7, with 7 bases matching TRBD1. The V gene's germline CDR1 is MDHEN and CDR2 SYDVKM. The CDR3 length is 12 residues. With 8 bases clipped from V and 4 bases from J, the junction kept 5 bases outside the gene matches. As DNA, the CDR3 is TGTGCCAGCGGGGACAGTAATTACGAGCAGTACTTC. Encoded protein: CASGDSNYEQYF.